Presented here are 29 T cell receptor beta chains from one specimen sequenced in a study of neurological immune-mediated disorders. TCRdb processed the 5' RACE reads anew with MiXCR; each CDR3 protein has one entry. Among about 120,000 distinct CDR3 sequences, more than 2.5% were seen once, and the ten largest hold about 1.2%. Material: PBMCs. These receptors were taken from a woman aged 30 to 39 with multiple sclerosis.

This clonotype was observed many times. The V gene is TRBV5-1, the J gene TRBJ1-2; D gene uncertain. The CDR3 consists of 15 residues. The V gene lost 0 bases and the J gene lost 7 bases, with 16 bases spanning the gap. The V gene's germline CDR1 is SGHRS and CDR2 YFSETQ. CDR3 region: CASSLAGQDGGGYTF. In nucleotides, the CDR3 is TGCGCCAGCAGCTTGGCCGGGCAGGACGGAGGTGGCTACACCTTC.

This clonotype was seen repeatedly, ten times or more. CDR3 in amino acids: CASSPTGEAYEQYF. DNA for the CDR3: TGTGCCAGCAGTCCAACAGGGGAAGCCTACGAGCAGTACTTC. The chain is built from TRBV6-5 and TRBJ2-7; 7 bases line up with TRBD1. The CDR3 has 14 amino acids. Trimming cost V 5 bases and J 2 bases; bases outside gene matches: 6. Germline V gene sequence: CDR1 MNHEY, CDR2 SVGAGI.

This clonotype occurred many times. The V gene is TRBV5-6, the J gene TRBJ1-3; D ambiguous. The CDR3 sequence is 14 residues long. From germline, CDR1 is SGHDT and CDR2 YYEEEE. Trimming removed 0 bases at V and 1 base at J, with 5 bases between. The chain's CDR3 is CASSLVRSGNTIYF. CDR3 sequence (DNA): TGTGCCAGCAGCTTGGTTAGATCTGGAAACACCATATATTTT.

Many counts were recorded for this clonotype. V and J are TRBV19 and TRBJ2-3; 13 bases map to TRBD2. Germline assignment: CDR1 LNHDA and CDR2 SQIVND (reference sequence). The CDR3 contains 14 residues. V dropped 9 bases and J dropped 3; count of bases not matched to a gene: 3. The CDR3 DNA reads as TGTGCCAGCACGGGACTAGCGGGGACAGATACGCAGTATTTT. It encodes CASTGLAGTDTQYF.

This clonotype was seen ten or more times. The V gene is TRBV21-1, the J gene TRBJ2-1; TRBD1 reflects the table's D call only, with no check against the DNA. TRBV21-1 is a pseudogene locus. The CDR3 loop spans 16 amino acids. CDR3 sequence: CASSYPQGAEYNEQFF. CDR3 in DNA: TGTGCCAGCAGCTACCCGCAGGGGGCAGAATACAATGAGCAGTTCTTC.

There are many counts of this clonotype. J is TRBJ2-7 and V is TRBV20-1; 11 bases line up with TRBD2. This CDR3 has 14 amino acids. Germline loops: CDR1 DFQATT, CDR2 SNEGSKA (reference sequence). Unmatched junction bases numbered 5, after V lost 2 bases and J lost 5 bases. CDR3 amino acids: CSARTSGRLNEQYF. For the CDR3, the DNA is TGCAGTGCTAGAACTAGCGGGAGATTAAACGAGCAGTACTTC.

The chain couples TRBV7-2 to TRBJ2-7, with D unresolved. This CDR3 spans 14 amino acids. The V gene's germline CDR1 is SGHTA and CDR2 FQGNSA. Trimming cost V 5 bases and J 0 bases, with 11 bases left between them. CDR3 loop: CASSQGPTSYEQYF. The CDR3, as DNA: TGTGCCAGCAGCCAAGGGCCCACCTCCTACGAGCAGTACTTC.

The J gene is TRBJ2-1, the V gene TRBV20-1, with D maybe TRBD2 (6 bases). Between the trimmed V and J ends, which lost 1 base and 10 bases, there was a span of 26 bases. The CDR3 is 17 residues long. Per the germline V gene, CDR1 is DFQATT and CDR2 is SNEGSKA (reference sequence). In nucleotides, the CDR3 is TGCAGTGCTAGAGTTTTCGGTTCTGATACTGACGGGAGAGAGCAGTTCTTC. Translating it yields CSARVFGSDTDGREQFF.

This clonotype was counted many times. The chain joins TRBV2 to TRBJ2-7; D perhaps matches TRBD1 (6 bases). The germline V gene encodes CDR1 SNHLY and CDR2 FYNNEI. V was trimmed by 3 bases and J by 2 bases, leaving 14 bases between them. This CDR3 has 15 amino acids. The CDR3 nucleotides are TGTGCCAGCAGTGACGGGACAATAAAGGCCTACGAGCAGTACTTC. Its translation is CASSDGTIKAYEQYF.

This clonotype was recorded many times. The chain carries TRBV7-2 and TRBJ2-7; 14 nucleotides line up with TRBD2. After removal of 4 bases from V and 9 bases from J, the junction contained 2 bases not matched to a gene. This CDR3 is built from 13 residues. The V gene's germline CDR1 is SGHTA and CDR2 FQGNSA. CDR3 bases: TGTGCCAGCAGCTCCGGGACTAGCGGGGGGCAGTACTTC. This sequence encodes CASSSGTSGGQYF.

The sample holds many counts of this clonotype. The V and J genes are TRBV10-3 and TRBJ2-7, with 12 bases lining up with TRBD2. V was pared by 2 bases and J by 6 bases, with 11 bases of the junction left unmatched. Germline V gene data show CDR1 as ENHRY and CDR2 as SYGVKD. This CDR3 has 17 residues. CDR3 bases: TGTGCCATCAGTGAGCCCCGGTCTAGCGGGGGGGCCTCCGAGCAGTACTTC. Its protein is CAISEPRSSGGASEQYF.

Ten or more counts support this clonotype. The V gene is TRBV6-5, the J gene TRBJ2-1, with D perhaps matching TRBD1 or TRBD2 (5 bases each). Deletions cut 4 bases from V and 9 bases from J, with 7 bases between. The germline V gene has CDR1 MNHEY and CDR2 SVGAGI. The CDR3 is 11 residues long. This CDR3 reads CASSWGSEQFF. Here the CDR3 DNA reads TGTGCCAGCAGTTGGGGGAGTGAGCAGTTCTTC.

J is TRBJ2-6 and V is TRBV6-6; D may correspond to TRBD1 or TRBD2 (5 bases each). CDR3 length: 16 residues. Trimming cost V 7 bases and J 0 bases, with 13 bases left between them. Germline lookup yields CDR1 MNHNY and CDR2 SVGAGI (reference sequence). The CDR3 sequence: CASTGTVGSGANVLTF. In DNA, the CDR3 is TGTGCCAGCACGGGGACGGTGGGCTCTGGGGCCAACGTCCTGACTTTC.

This clonotype has more than one count but fewer than ten. The genes are TRBV20-1 and TRBJ1-5; D might be TRBD1 (5 bases). Germline values: CDR1 DFQATT, CDR2 SNEGSKA (reference sequence). V shed 0 bases and J shed 4 bases, with 10 bases lying between them. The CDR3 is 14 residues long. The CDR3, as DNA: TGCAGTGCTAGAGATGGGACCAGGAATCAGCCCCAGCATTTT. Amino acid sequence: CSARDGTRNQPQHF.

In this sample, this clonotype turned up many times. The gene calls are TRBV18 and TRBJ1-4; no definite D call. The V gene lost 4 bases and the J gene lost 8 bases, with 11 bases spanning the gap. CDR1 and CDR2 (germline): KGHSH, LQKENI. This CDR3 has 13 residues. The CDR3 reads CASSRGIEEKLFF. The CDR3 DNA is TGTGCCAGCTCACGCGGCATAGAAGAAAAACTGTTTTTT.

This clonotype was seen at least ten times. The rearrangement links TRBV7-8 to TRBJ2-7; D gene ambiguous. Germline CDR1 SGHVS, CDR2 FQNEAQ. This CDR3 is 12 amino acids long. Trimming removed 5 bases at V and 3 bases at J, with 8 bases between. The CDR3 DNA is TGTGCCAGCAGCCCCATGAGCTACGAGCAGTACTTC. Amino acid sequence: CASSPMSYEQYF.

This clonotype appeared many times. The chain joins TRBV12-3 or TRBV12-4 to TRBJ2-7; a possible D gene is TRBD1 (7 bases). This CDR3 is built from 16 residues. Trimming stripped 1 base from V and 3 bases from J, with 16 bases between. The CDR3: CASSLDQGGGNYEQYF. The CDR3 DNA reads TGTGCCAGCAGTTTAGATCAAGGGGGCGGGAACTACGAGCAGTACTTC.

Ten or more counts support this clonotype. The chain has TRBV7-2 and TRBJ2-1; D unresolved. The CDR3 spans 16 residues. Germline V CDR1 and CDR2: SGHTA, FQGNSA. Trimming stripped 4 bases from V and 3 bases from J, with 16 bases between. This chain's CDR3 is CASSSIPGAHYNEQFF. The CDR3 coding sequence is TGTGCCAGCAGCTCTATCCCAGGCGCGCACTACAATGAGCAGTTCTTC.

The table lists this clonotype with many counts. The chain uses TRBV29-1 and TRBJ2-7, with 10 bases identical to TRBD1. The V and J ends lost 6 bases and 4 bases, in that order; junction bases with no gene match: 3. Germline V gene lookup returns CDR1 SQVTM and CDR2 ANQGSEA. This CDR3 has 12 residues. CDR3: CSVGDRGYEQYF. The CDR3 nucleotides read TGCAGCGTGGGGGACAGGGGATACGAGCAGTACTTC.

This clonotype was counted at least ten times. The J gene is TRBJ1-1, the V gene TRBV12-3 or TRBV12-4, with D perhaps matching TRBD1 (6 bases). The CDR3 covers 16 residues. With 7 bases removed from V and 0 bases from J, the gap between germline ends came to 18 bases. CDR3 in DNA: TGTGCCAGCATCCCCCAGGGGTTCCTCATGAACACTGAAGCTTTCTTT. It yields the protein CASIPQGFLMNTEAFF.

The V call is TRBV12-3 or TRBV12-4, the J call TRBJ2-7; 8 bases match TRBD1. V was pared by 6 bases and J by 3 bases, with 10 bases of the junction left unmatched. The CDR3 consists of 15 residues. The CDR3 DNA reads TGTGCCAGCAGCAAAGCAGGACAGGGCCTCTACGAGCAGTACTTC. Amino acid sequence: CASSKAGQGLYEQYF.

Many counts were recorded for this clonotype. V usage is TRBV7-2 and J usage is TRBJ1-2, with no clear D. CDR3 size: 15 residues. Germline V CDR1 and CDR2: SGHTA, FQGNSA. Between the trimmed V and J ends, which lost 2 bases and 8 bases, there was a span of 18 bases. CDR3 in amino acids: CASSLTWTISGGYTF. CDR3 DNA sequence: TGTGCCAGCAGCTTAACCTGGACCATATCGGGAGGCTACACCTTC.

Comment on this clonotype: At one end, the junction sequence differs from germline, possibly due to a read error. DNA of the CDR3: TGTGCCAGCAGCCCACCACCCGGGACGTCTGGGGCCAAAGTCCTGACTTTC. Translating it yields CASSPPPGTSGAKVLTF. The rearrangement links TRBV9 to TRBJ2-6; D possibly matches TRBD1 or TRBD2 (5 bases each). This CDR3 has 17 residues. CDR1 and CDR2 (germline): SGDLS, YYNGEE.

This clonotype came up many times. The chain recombines TRBV12-3 or TRBV12-4 with TRBJ2-1, with D perhaps given as TRBD1 or TRBD2 (5 bases each). CDR3 length: 15 residues. V was cut by 3 bases and J by 5 bases, with 14 bases left in between. CDR3 protein: CASSLGEGIDNEQFF. The CDR3 DNA is TGTGCCAGCAGTTTGGGCGAGGGGATCGACAATGAGCAGTTCTTC.

This clonotype came up many times. The V call is TRBV29-1, the J call TRBJ2-7, with D tentatively TRBD1 (6 bases). The V end lost 6 bases, the J end lost 2 bases, and 14 bases lay between the germline ends. The CDR3 has 13 amino acids. Per germline, CDR1 SQVTM and CDR2 ANQGSEA. The CDR3 DNA sequence: TGCAGCGTCCTAACAGGGTCTACCTACGAGCAGTACTTC. It is translated as CSVLTGSTYEQYF.

This clonotype was seen repeatedly, ten times or more. The chain has TRBV5-1 and TRBJ2-7; D is perhaps TRBD2 (6 bases). The V end lost 2 bases, the J end lost 3 bases, and 12 bases lay between the germline ends. The CDR3 loop spans 14 amino acids. CDR1 and CDR2 (germline): SGHRS, YFSETQ. In nucleotides, the CDR3 is TGCGCCAGCAGCTTCCCTAGCGCTGACTACGAGCAGTACTTC. Residues: CASSFPSADYEQYF.

This clonotype was seen repeatedly, ten times or more. V usage is TRBV20-1 and J usage is TRBJ2-7, with 7 bases fitting TRBD2. There are 13 residues in the CDR3. Germline lookup yields CDR1 DFQATT and CDR2 SNEGSKA (reference sequence). After removal of 3 bases from V and 5 bases from J, the junction contained 7 bases not matched to a gene. The chain's CDR3 is CSASFGLVHEQYF. For the CDR3, the DNA is TGCAGTGCTAGCTTCGGACTAGTCCACGAGCAGTACTTC.

This clonotype was observed at least ten times. V gene TRBV7-8 combines with J gene TRBJ2-1; D may be TRBD2 (5 bases). The germline CDR1 and CDR2 sequences are SGHVS and FQNEAQ. The V end was cut by 6 bases, the J end by 1 base, with 19 bases between. This CDR3 spans 17 amino acids. The DNA of the CDR3 is TGTGCCAGCAGACGAGGAGGTATCTCCCTATCCTACAATGAGCAGTTCTTC. Protein: CASRRGGISLSYNEQFF.

This clonotype was observed a few times. The rearrangement links TRBV5-1 to TRBJ1-4; D is uncertain. Germline CDR1 is SGHRS and CDR2 is YFSETQ. Trimming removed 4 bases from V and 0 bases from J, with 10 bases in between. This CDR3 spans 15 amino acids. The CDR3 DNA reads as TGCGCCAGCAGCGTTGGTCGTGCAACTAATGAAAAACTGTTTTTT. It specifies CASSVGRATNEKLFF.